The entry that follows covers one T cell receptor beta chain sequence. The antigen is not known. The sample comes from a study of OX40 agonist ivuxolimab in advanced cancers. Study-level results: Fewer expanded clones were found on average in CD4+ than in CD8+ T cells.

The germline gives CDR1 SEHNR, CDR2 FQNEAQ (reference sequence). This CDR3 region has 12 residues. With 0 bases removed from V and 2 bases from J, the gap between germline ends came to 2 bases. Clones were sequenced by immunoSEQ multiplex PCR, and TCRdb holds only the in-frame ones, with some missing. The table includes some 45,000 clones, 89% detected once. The sample consisted of CD4+ or CD8+ T cells sorted from blood, taken in a trial of the OX40 agonist ivuxolimab. The chain joins TRBV7-9 to TRBJ2-7; D remains unclear. The sequence was collected from an adult with an advanced solid tumor such as melanoma, head and neck, liver or kidney cancer. CDR3 sequence reads: CASSLATYEQYF. CDR3 nucleotides: TGTGCCAGCAGCTTAGCAACCTACGAGCAGTACTTC.